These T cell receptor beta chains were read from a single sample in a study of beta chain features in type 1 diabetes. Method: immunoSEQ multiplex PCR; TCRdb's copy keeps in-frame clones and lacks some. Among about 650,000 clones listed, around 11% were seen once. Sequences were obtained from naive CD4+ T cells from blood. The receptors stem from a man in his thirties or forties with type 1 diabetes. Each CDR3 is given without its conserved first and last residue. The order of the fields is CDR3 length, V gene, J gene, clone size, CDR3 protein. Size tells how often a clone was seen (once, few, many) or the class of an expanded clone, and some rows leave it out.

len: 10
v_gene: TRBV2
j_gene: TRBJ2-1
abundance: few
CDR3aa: ASRTGAGEQF

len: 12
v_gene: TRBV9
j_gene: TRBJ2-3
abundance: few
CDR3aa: ASSGAGGTDTQY

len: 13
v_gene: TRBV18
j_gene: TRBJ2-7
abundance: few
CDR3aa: ASSPRTSFAEEQY

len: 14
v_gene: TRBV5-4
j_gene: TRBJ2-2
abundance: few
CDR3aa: ASEASEGRNTGELF

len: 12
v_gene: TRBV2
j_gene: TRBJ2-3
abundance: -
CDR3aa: ASTPGLRKDTQY

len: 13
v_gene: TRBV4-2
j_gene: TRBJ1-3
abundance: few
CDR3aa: ASSQDLSSGNTIY

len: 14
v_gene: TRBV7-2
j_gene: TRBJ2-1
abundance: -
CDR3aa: ASTSPGAGGNNEQF

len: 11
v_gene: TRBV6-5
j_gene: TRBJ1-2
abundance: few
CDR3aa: ASSYSANYGYT

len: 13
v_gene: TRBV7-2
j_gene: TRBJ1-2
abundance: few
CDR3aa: ASSFQGDPNYGYT

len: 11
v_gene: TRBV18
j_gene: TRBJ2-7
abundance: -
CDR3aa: ASSPPGSYEQY

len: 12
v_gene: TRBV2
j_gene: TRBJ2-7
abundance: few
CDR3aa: ASSVRDRVYEQY

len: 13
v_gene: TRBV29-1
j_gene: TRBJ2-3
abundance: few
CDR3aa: SVEGLRDSTDTQY

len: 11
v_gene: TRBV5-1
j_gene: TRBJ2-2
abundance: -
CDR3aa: ASSSDPTGELF

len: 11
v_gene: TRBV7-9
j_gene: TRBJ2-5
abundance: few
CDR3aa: ASSGDSMETQY

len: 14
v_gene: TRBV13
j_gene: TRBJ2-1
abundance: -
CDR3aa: ASSLSGAGFYNEQF

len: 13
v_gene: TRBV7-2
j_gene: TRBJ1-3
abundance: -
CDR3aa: ASSLAMGTGNTIY

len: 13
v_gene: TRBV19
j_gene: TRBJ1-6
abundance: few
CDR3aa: ASTTKDSGNSPLH

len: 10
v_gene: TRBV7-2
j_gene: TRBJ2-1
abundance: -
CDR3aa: ASSFYQHEQF

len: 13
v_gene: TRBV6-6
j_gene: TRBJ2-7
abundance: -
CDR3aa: ASSPRGQGQYEQY

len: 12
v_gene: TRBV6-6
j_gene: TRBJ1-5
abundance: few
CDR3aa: ASSYGTGDQPQH

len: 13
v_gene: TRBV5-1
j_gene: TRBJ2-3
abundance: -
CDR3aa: ASSLAPRGTDTQY

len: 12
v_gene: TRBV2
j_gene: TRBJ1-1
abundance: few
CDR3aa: ASSPQGLNTEAF

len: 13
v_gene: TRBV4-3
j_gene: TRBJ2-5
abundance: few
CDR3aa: ASSQEGTSPETQY